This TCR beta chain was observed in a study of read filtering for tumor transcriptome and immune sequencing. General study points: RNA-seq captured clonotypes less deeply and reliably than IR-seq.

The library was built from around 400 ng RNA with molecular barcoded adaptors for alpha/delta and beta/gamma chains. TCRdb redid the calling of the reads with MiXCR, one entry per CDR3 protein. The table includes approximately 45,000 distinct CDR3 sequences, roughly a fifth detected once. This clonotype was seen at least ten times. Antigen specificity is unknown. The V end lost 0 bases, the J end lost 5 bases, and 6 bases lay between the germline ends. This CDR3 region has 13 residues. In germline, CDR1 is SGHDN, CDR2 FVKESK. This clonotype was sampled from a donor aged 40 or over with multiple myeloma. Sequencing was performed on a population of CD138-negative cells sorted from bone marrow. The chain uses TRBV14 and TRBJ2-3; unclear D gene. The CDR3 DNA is TGTGCCAGCAGCCAAGATGGACGAGATACGCAGTATTTT. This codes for CASSQDGRDTQYF.